The clone carrying this T cell receptor (beta chain) appeared a few times. Antigen unknown. This sample is drawn from a study of T cells after yellow fever vaccination. The length of the CDR3 is 13 residues. Per germline, CDR1 SGHTA and CDR2 FQGNSA. V lost 5 bases to trimming and J lost 6 bases, with 10 bases between them. The study, taken as a whole, reports: Weaker, the secondary response peaked sooner, at day 5 versus 15.

TCR cDNA was made by 5'RACE template switching, adding a universal primer site and UMIs. TCRdb re-derived calls from the 5' RACE reads in MiXCR, one entry per CDR3 protein. This repertoire shows around 300,000 distinct CDR3 sequences, about 4% found once; its top ten account for 20% to 25%. The chain joins TRBV7-2 to TRBJ2-2; D gene ambiguous. This TCR was recovered from a man aged 18 to 30 who received the YFV17D yellow fever vaccine. The material was PBMCs, obtained 5 days after the yellow fever booster vaccination. This CDR3 reads CASSPSKAGELFF. CDR3 DNA: TGTGCCAGCAGCCCCTCTAAGGCCGGGGAGCTGTTTTTT.